Presented here are 32 T cell receptor beta chains from one specimen sequenced in a study of cytotoxic CD8 clonotypes in ibrutinib-treated CLL. The data were produced by immunoSEQ multiplex PCR, yet TCRdb's version contains in-frame clones alone and is incomplete. Here the sample spans about 310,000 clones, approximately 80% being singletons. The sample here was PBMCs, taken before ibrutinib treatment. These receptors all come from a human donor with chronic lymphocytic leukemia.

This chain uses TRBV6-1 with TRBJ2-1, with D possibly being TRBD2 (6 bases). There are 14 residues in the CDR3. Germline values: CDR1 MNHNS, CDR2 SASEGT. V lost 3 bases and J lost 7, with 13 bases in between. The DNA for the CDR3 is TGTGCCAGCAGTGAGAGACTAGTTTTGAATGAGCAGTTCTTC. The encoded protein is CASSERLVLNEQFF.

A note on this clone: The sample holds other DNA sequences that translate to the same CDR3. This rearrangement joins TRBV19 to TRBJ1-5; maybe TRBD1 (5 bases). CDR1 is LNHDA, CDR2 SQIVND, per germline (reference sequence). This CDR3 comprises 14 residues. V lost 2 bases and J 4 bases, leaving 9 bases between the germline ends. The CDR3 spells CASSIQGGNQPQHF. DNA of the CDR3: TGTGCCAGTAGTATACAGGGAGGAAATCAGCCCCAGCATTTT.

This CDR3 reads CASELAGGYEQYF. CDR3 bases: TGTGCCAGCGAACTAGCGGGTGGCTACGAGCAGTACTTC. The chain recombines TRBV6-1 with TRBJ2-7, with TRBD2 identical over 9 bases. Trimming cost V 8 bases and J 3 bases; bases outside gene matches: 5. The CDR3 length is 13 residues. Looked up from germline, CDR1 is MNHNS and CDR2 is SASEGT.

V is TRBV30 and J is TRBJ1-2, with 8 bases identical to TRBD1. The J segment lost 4 bases and the V segment lost 5 bases, leaving 15 bases of the junction unmatched. This CDR3 is 16 amino acids long. Germline V gene sequence: CDR1 GTSNPN, CDR2 SVGIG (reference sequence). The CDR3 DNA reads TGTGCCTGGGGTCCTGGACAGGGCAAACTTGTCTATGGCTACACCTTC. Encoded protein: CAWGPGQGKLVYGYTF.

The chain links TRBV14 to TRBJ1-1, with D possibly being TRBD1 (6 bases). The CDR3 contains 14 residues. Germline lookup yields CDR1 SGHDN and CDR2 FVKESK. Trimming shortened V by 4 bases and J by 5 bases, and 14 bases separated the two germline ends. The CDR3 reads CASSPQGGVTEAFF. CDR3 coding DNA: TGTGCCAGCAGCCCACAGGGTGGGGTTACTGAAGCTTTCTTT. Together with reference TRBV14 and TRBJ1-1, the CDR3 gives the full variable domain: EAGVTQFPSHSVIEKGQTVTLRCDPISGHDNLYWYRRVMGKEIKFLLHFVKESKQDESGMPNNRFLAERTGGTYSTLKVQPAELEDSGVYFCASSPQGGVTEAFFGQGTRLTVV.

This clone was counted between two and nine times. The chain couples TRBV6-5 to TRBJ2-1, with 14 bases fitting TRBD2. The CDR3 covers 15 residues. Losses at the gene ends were 5 bases for V and 7 bases for J; bases not matched to a gene: 4. Germline V gene sequence: CDR1 MNHEY, CDR2 SVGAGI. In nucleotides, the CDR3 is TGTGCCAGCAGTCCAGGGACTAGCGGGAGAAATGAGCAGTTCTTC. This codes for CASSPGTSGRNEQFF.

The table lists this clone with a count of one. This rearrangement joins TRBV5-4 to TRBJ2-3, with D maybe TRBD1 (5 bases). CDR1 and CDR2 (germline): SGHNT, YYREEE (reference sequence). The V gene lost 0 bases and the J gene lost 0 bases, with 14 bases spanning the gap. This CDR3 is built from 17 residues. The chain's CDR3 is CASSLVLTATSTDTQYF. CDR3 sequence (DNA): TGTGCCAGCAGCTTGGTATTGACAGCCACTAGCACAGATACGCAGTATTTT. Filled out from reference TRBV5-4 and TRBJ2-3, the complete variable domain reads ETGVTQSPTHLIKTRGQQVTLRCSSQSGHNTVSWYQQALGQGPQFIFQYYREEENGRGNFPPRFSGLQFPNYSSELNVNALELDDSALYLCASSLVLTATSTDTQYFGPGTRLTVL.

This clone showed up just a few times. This chain links TRBV30 with TRBJ1-2; tentative D call: TRBD1 (6 bases). Germline values: CDR1 GTSNPN, CDR2 SVGIG (reference sequence). The CDR3 runs to 12 residues. V was trimmed by 2 bases and J by 6 bases, leaving 10 bases between them. CDR3 sequence: CAWSPGVDGYTF. DNA for the CDR3: TGTGCCTGGAGTCCAGGGGTGGATGGCTACACCTTC.

This sequence joins TRBV15 and TRBJ2-7; D may be TRBD2 (6 bases). Germline V gene sequence: CDR1 LNHNV, CDR2 YYDKDF (reference sequence). CDR3 size: 12 residues. V was pared by 0 bases and J by 8 bases, with 8 bases between. CDR3 DNA sequence: TGTGCCACCAGCAGAGAACTAGCAAAGCAGTACTTC. Its protein is CATSRELAKQYF.

The rearrangement links TRBV7-9 to TRBJ1-2; D gene unclear. Looked up from germline, CDR1 is SEHNR and CDR2 is FQNEAQ (reference sequence). V was shortened by 2 bases and J by 3 bases, with 10 bases between the two germline ends. CDR3 length: 14 residues. The DNA for the CDR3 is TGTGCCAGCAGCTTATGGGAGGACGACTATGGCTACACCTTC. Translated: CASSLWEDDYGYTF.

The chain links TRBV10-3 to TRBJ1-2; D is possibly TRBD1 (6 bases). The germline V gene has CDR1 ENHRY and CDR2 SYGVKD. The V end lost 2 bases, the J end lost 3 bases, and 10 bases lay between the germline ends. The CDR3 covers 14 residues. CDR3 sequence (DNA): TGTGCCATCAGTGAGGGGGGACAAGACTATGGCTACACCTTC. The encoded protein is CAISEGGQDYGYTF.

This clone has just a few counts. The chain uses TRBV6-1 and TRBJ2-3; TRBD2 aligns across 10 bases. Germline V gene data show CDR1 as MNHNS and CDR2 as SASEGT. The CDR3 consists of 15 residues. V was pared by 7 bases and J by 0 bases, with 4 bases of the junction left unmatched. The CDR3: CASTQREGSTDTQYF. The CDR3 region has the DNA TGTGCCAGCACCCAGCGGGAGGGGAGCACAGATACGCAGTATTTT.

The CDR3 DNA reads TGTGCCAGCAGCTTTTACAGGGTGAACACTGAAGCTTTCTTT. Translated: CASSFYRVNTEAFF. The chain has TRBV7-2 and TRBJ1-1, with a possible D match to TRBD1 (6 bases). The V and J ends lost 3 bases and 0 bases respectively, with 8 bases between them. The germline V gene has CDR1 SGHTA and CDR2 FQGNSA. The CDR3 sequence is 14 residues long.

This clone was counted a few times. The chain employs TRBV4-1 and TRBJ2-2, with D possibly being TRBD2 (6 bases). This CDR3 comprises 14 residues. The V and J ends lost 6 bases and 10 bases respectively, with 18 bases between them. Per germline, CDR1 MGHRA and CDR2 YSYEKL. The CDR3: CASRWNRDSKELFF. The CDR3 nucleotides are TGCGCCAGCAGGTGGAACCGGGACTCAAAGGAGCTGTTTTTT.

The chain joins TRBV4-2 to TRBJ2-3, with TRBD2 identical over 10 bases. Germline CDR1 and CDR2: LGHNA and YNFKEQ. V was pared by 2 bases and J by 2 bases, with 10 bases of the junction left unmatched. This CDR3 is 18 amino acids long. In nucleotides, the CDR3 is TGTGCCAGCAGCCAACCCCCCCCACTAGCGGGATACACAGATACGCAGTATTTT. Amino acid sequence: CASSQPPPLAGYTDTQYF.

This rearrangement joins TRBV27 to TRBJ2-3; D unclear. Germline V gene data show CDR1 as MNHEY and CDR2 as SMNVEV (reference sequence). The CDR3 has 14 residues. With 5 bases removed from V and 2 bases from J, the gap between germline ends came to 11 bases. CDR3 residues: CASSTTPNTDTQYF. The CDR3 region has the DNA TGTGCCAGCAGTACCACGCCCAACACAGATACGCAGTATTTT.

In regard to this clone: Within the sample, other DNA sequences also encode this same CDR3. The J gene is TRBJ2-3, the V gene TRBV5-1, with D uncertain. The CDR3 runs 12 residues. Germline assignment: CDR1 SGHRS and CDR2 YFSETQ. V gave up 5 bases and J gave up 0 bases, with 4 bases separating them. CDR3 loop: CASRASTDTQYF. The CDR3 bases are TGCGCCAGCAGGGCCAGCACAGATACGCAGTATTTT. Full variable domain (rest looked up from reference TRBV5-1 and TRBJ2-3): KAGVTQTPRYLIKTRGQQVTLSCSPISGHRSVSWYQQTPGQGLQFLFEYFSETQRNKGNFPGRFSGRQFSNSRSEMNVSTLELGDSALYLCASRASTDTQYFGPGTRLTVL.

CDR3 in amino acids: CACLGQGGSYGYTF. In DNA, the CDR3 is TGTGCCTGTTTAGGACAGGGAGGTAGCTATGGCTACACCTTC. The chain joins TRBV30 to TRBJ1-2; 8 nucleotides match TRBD1. Trimming took 6 bases from V and 4 from J; bases not matched to a gene: 10. The CDR3 consists of 14 residues. In germline, CDR1 is GTSNPN, CDR2 SVGIG (reference sequence).

This clone was detected only a few times. The chain joins TRBV2 to TRBJ2-2; 7 positions agree with TRBD1. The CDR3 contains 13 residues. Germline lookup yields CDR1 SNHLY and CDR2 FYNNEI. V was pared by 3 bases and J by 5 bases, with 0 bases of the junction left unmatched. The CDR3: CASSETGTGELFF. CDR3 bases: TGTGCCAGCAGTGAGACAGGGACCGGGGAGCTGTTTTTT.

The rearrangement uses TRBV7-9 and TRBJ2-7; the D gene is possibly TRBD2 (6 bases). Trimming took off 3 bases at V and 3 bases at J, with 9 bases between the two ends. The CDR3 has 13 amino acids. Germline V gene data show CDR1 as SEHNR and CDR2 as FQNEAQ (reference sequence). DNA of the CDR3: TGTGCCAGCAGCTTCCACGGGAGCTACGAGCAGTACTTC. Encoded protein: CASSFHGSYEQYF.

This sequence joins TRBV9 and TRBJ1-2; 9 nucleotides line up with TRBD1. The V gene's germline CDR1 is SGDLS and CDR2 YYNGEE. J gave up 4 bases and V 4 bases, and 8 bases lay outside the gene matches. The CDR3 length is 15 residues. CDR3 in DNA: TGTGCCAGCAGCCGTCCCGGGACAGGGATCTATGGCTACACCTTC. It specifies CASSRPGTGIYGYTF.

V is TRBV7-6 and J is TRBJ1-2, with D possibly TRBD1 on 5 matching bases. The V gene's germline CDR1 is SGHVS and CDR2 FNYEAQ. Trimming removed 4 bases at V and 6 bases at J, with 9 bases between. The CDR3 length is 12 residues. The CDR3 region is CASSSRGHGYTF. In DNA form, the CDR3 reads TGTGCCAGCAGCTCGCGGGGCCATGGCTACACCTTC.

This clone was picked up one time. V is TRBV18 and J is TRBJ2-5; D is uncertain. Trimming took off 4 bases at V and 4 bases at J, with 16 bases between the two ends. This CDR3 is built from 15 residues. Germline CDR1 is KGHSH and CDR2 is LQKENI. CDR3: CASSHSIRSRETQYF. CDR3 coding DNA: TGTGCCAGCTCACATTCAATCAGATCAAGAGAGACCCAGTACTTC.

The V and J genes are TRBV25-1 and TRBJ2-5; the D is unclear. The CDR3 has 16 residues. Looked up from germline, CDR1 is MGHDK and CDR2 is SYGVNS. Trimming cost V 6 bases and J 5 bases, with 22 bases left between them. The CDR3 protein is CASSPGVDSLVETQYF. The CDR3 DNA reads as TGTGCCAGCAGCCCCGGTGTAGATTCCCTGGTGGAGACCCAGTACTTC.

V and J are TRBV29-1 and TRBJ2-1, with TRBD2 identical over 8 bases. The length of the CDR3 is 19 residues. Germline V lookup: CDR1 SQVTM, CDR2 ANQGSEA. J lost 0 bases, V lost 3 bases, and 16 bases had no gene match. The CDR3 spells CSVDLEGASGPSSYNEQFF. CDR3 in DNA: TGCAGCGTTGATCTAGAGGGAGCTAGCGGGCCTAGCTCCTACAATGAGCAGTTCTTC.

The CDR3 DNA reads TGTGCCAGCAGCGTAGAGATGGGAACCTACGAGCAGTACTTC. As protein: CASSVEMGTYEQYF. The V call is TRBV9, the J call TRBJ2-7; D is ambiguous. Looked up from germline, CDR1 is SGDLS and CDR2 is YYNGEE. The CDR3 loop spans 14 amino acids. V lost 0 bases and J 2 bases, leaving 9 bases between the germline ends. Full variable domain (rest looked up from reference TRBV9 and TRBJ2-7): DSGVTQTPKHLITATGQRVTLRCSPRSGDLSVYWYQQSLDQGLQFLIQYYNGEERAKGNILERFSAQQFPDLHSELNLSSLELGDSALYFCASSVEMGTYEQYFGPGTRLTVT.

This clone occurred once. The V and J genes are TRBV4-2 and TRBJ2-7; D is unresolved. Germline V CDR1 and CDR2: LGHNA, YNFKEQ. The CDR3 runs 15 residues. The ends were cut back, 0 bases at V and 0 bases at J, with 9 bases in the middle. The CDR3 here is CASSQDYYDSYEQYF. As DNA, the CDR3 is TGTGCCAGCAGCCAAGATTACTACGACTCCTACGAGCAGTACTTC.

This sequence joins TRBV9 and TRBJ1-1; TRBD1 matches 8 bases. The CDR3 loop spans 15 amino acids. V shed 5 bases, J shed 1 base, and the junction held 7 bases outside the gene matches. Looked up from germline, CDR1 is SGDLS and CDR2 is YYNGEE. The CDR3 DNA follows: TGTGCCAGCAGGTACGGGACAGGCCCGAACACTGAAGCTTTCTTT. Translated, it gives CASRYGTGPNTEAFF. Variable domain in full (rest from reference TRBV9 and TRBJ1-1): DSGVTQTPKHLITATGQRVTLRCSPRSGDLSVYWYQQSLDQGLQFLIQYYNGEERAKGNILERFSAQQFPDLHSELNLSSLELGDSALYFCASRYGTGPNTEAFFGQGTRLTVV.

V usage is TRBV15 and J usage is TRBJ1-5; D unclear. The CDR3 loop spans 17 amino acids. Germline CDR1 and CDR2: LNHNV and YYDKDF (reference sequence). Trimming stripped 2 bases from V and 0 bases from J, with 14 bases between. CDR3 residues: CATSRLAHRYSNQPQHF. CDR3 nucleotides: TGTGCCACCAGCAGATTGGCCCACAGATATAGCAATCAGCCCCAGCATTTT.

This sequence joins TRBV6-5 and TRBJ2-1, with 9 bases aligning to TRBD1. V dropped 2 bases and J dropped 9; count of bases not matched to a gene: 8. This CDR3 has 15 amino acids. From germline, CDR1 is MNHEY and CDR2 SVGAGI. CDR3 nucleotides: TGTGCCAGCAGTTACCCGGACAGGGGATCTGGTGAGCAGTTCTTC. It codes for CASSYPDRGSGEQFF.

The chain combines TRBV7-2 with TRBJ2-1; D may be TRBD2 (5 bases). The CDR3 runs 16 residues. Germline CDR1 SGHTA, CDR2 FQGNSA. Trimming took 0 bases from V and 0 from J, leaving 9 bases between them. CDR3 coding DNA: TGTGCCAGCAGCTTAGCAGGCGGAGGCTCCTACAATGAGCAGTTCTTC. This gives the protein CASSLAGGGSYNEQFF.

The V call is TRBV30, the J call TRBJ2-5; no clear D. The better agreement between TRBJ2-7 and the DNA end casts doubt on the J call. The CDR3 covers 17 residues. Germline V gives CDR1 GTSNPN, CDR2 SVGIG (reference sequence). CDR3 amino acids: CACLPVSGIGSTYEQYF. CDR3 sequence (DNA): TGTGCCTGCTTGCCGGTCTCTGGGATAGGGTCTACCTACGAGCAGTACTTC.